Sequencing of this T cell receptor beta chain was carried out in a study of early T cells in non-severe SARS-CoV-2 infection. Study at large: Chains were unpaired, as sequencing was done on bulk RNA from unsorted whole blood.

Deletions cut 5 bases from V and 8 bases from J, with 10 bases between. Per the germline V gene, CDR1 is SGHVS and CDR2 is FNYEAQ. This CDR3 has 12 amino acids. General study findings and limits: In VDJdb matching, anti-spike CD8 responses were favored while private and CD4 specificities went missing.

This clonotype appeared many times. The antigen is not known. The TCR library protocol attached unique molecular identifiers to the individual cDNA molecules. A single record per CDR3 protein comes from TCRdb applying MiXCR to the 5' RACE reads. The sample records tens of thousands of distinct CDR3 sequences, 4.5% to 7% being singletons. The J gene is TRBJ2-1, the V gene TRBV7-6; D not certain. The source is an adult who was a healthcare worker with PCR-confirmed SARS-CoV-2 infection or an uninfected control (not recorded which). Sequencing was performed on whole blood, taken at baseline. Here the CDR3 DNA reads TGTGCCAGCAGCCAGCCCTGGGATGAGCAGTTCTTC. Encoded protein: CASSQPWDEQFF.